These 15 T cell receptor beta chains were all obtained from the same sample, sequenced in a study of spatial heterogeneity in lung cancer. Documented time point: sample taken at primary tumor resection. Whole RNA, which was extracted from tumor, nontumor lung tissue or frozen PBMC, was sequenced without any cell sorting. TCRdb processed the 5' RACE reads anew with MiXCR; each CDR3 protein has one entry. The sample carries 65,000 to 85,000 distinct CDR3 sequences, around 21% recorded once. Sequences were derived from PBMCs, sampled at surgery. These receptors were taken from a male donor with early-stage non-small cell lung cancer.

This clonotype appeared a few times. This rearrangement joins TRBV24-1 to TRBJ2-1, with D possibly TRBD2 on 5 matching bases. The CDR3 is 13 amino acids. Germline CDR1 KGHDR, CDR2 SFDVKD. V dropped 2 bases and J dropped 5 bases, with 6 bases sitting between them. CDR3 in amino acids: CATSDSGNNEQFF. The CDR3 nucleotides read TGTGCCACCAGTGATTCCGGGAACAATGAGCAGTTCTTC.

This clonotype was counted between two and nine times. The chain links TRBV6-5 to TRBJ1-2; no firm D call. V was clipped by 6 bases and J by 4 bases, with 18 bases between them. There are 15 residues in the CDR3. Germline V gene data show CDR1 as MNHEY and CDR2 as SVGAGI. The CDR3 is CASRREGAIPYGYTF. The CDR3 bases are TGTGCCAGCAGGCGGGAGGGAGCAATTCCCTATGGCTACACCTTC.

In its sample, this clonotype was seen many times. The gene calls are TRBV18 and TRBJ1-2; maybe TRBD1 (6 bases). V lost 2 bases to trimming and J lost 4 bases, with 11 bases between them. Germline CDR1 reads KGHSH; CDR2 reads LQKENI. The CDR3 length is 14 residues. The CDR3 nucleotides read TGTGCCAGCTCACCAACGGAGGGGGGCTATGGCTACACCTTC. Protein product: CASSPTEGGYGYTF.

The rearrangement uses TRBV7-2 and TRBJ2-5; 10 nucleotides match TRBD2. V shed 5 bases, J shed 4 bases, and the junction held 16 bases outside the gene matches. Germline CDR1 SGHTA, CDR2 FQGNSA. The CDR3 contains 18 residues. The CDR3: CASSPSPPSGGASETQYF. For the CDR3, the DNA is TGTGCCAGCAGCCCTTCTCCCCCAAGCGGGGGGGCCTCAGAGACCCAGTACTTC.

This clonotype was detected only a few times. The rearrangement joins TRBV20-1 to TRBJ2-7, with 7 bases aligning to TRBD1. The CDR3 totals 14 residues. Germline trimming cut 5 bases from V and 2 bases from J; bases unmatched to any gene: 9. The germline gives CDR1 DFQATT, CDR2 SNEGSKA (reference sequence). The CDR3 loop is CSALLQGSAYEQYF. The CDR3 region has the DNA TGCAGTGCTCTCCTACAGGGGTCCGCCTACGAGCAGTACTTC.

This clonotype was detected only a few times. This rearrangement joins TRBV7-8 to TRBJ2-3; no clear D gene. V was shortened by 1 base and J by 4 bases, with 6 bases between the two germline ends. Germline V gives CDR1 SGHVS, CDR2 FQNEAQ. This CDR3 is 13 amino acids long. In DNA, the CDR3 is TGTGCCAGCAGCTTAGGGTCCCCAGATACGCAGTATTTT. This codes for CASSLGSPDTQYF. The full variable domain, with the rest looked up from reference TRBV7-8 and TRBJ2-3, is GAGVSQSPRYKVAKRGQDVALRCDPISGHVSLFWYQQALGQGPEFLTYFQNEAQLDKSGLPSDRFFAERPEGSVSTLKIQRTQQEDSAVYLCASSLGSPDTQYFGPGTRLTVL.

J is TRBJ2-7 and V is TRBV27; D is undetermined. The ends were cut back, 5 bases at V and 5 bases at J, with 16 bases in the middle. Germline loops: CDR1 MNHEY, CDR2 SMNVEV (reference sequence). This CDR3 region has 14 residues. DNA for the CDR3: TGTGCCAGCAGTCTTCCCGGTCAGGTCAACGAGCAGTACTTC. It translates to CASSLPGQVNEQYF.

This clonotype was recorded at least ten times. CDR3 in DNA: TGTGCCAGCAGCCAAGATCCCGCTAGCGGGCAGTATTTT. Translation: CASSQDPASGQYF. The rearrangement joins TRBV3-1 to TRBJ2-3; TRBD2 agrees at 7 bases. V shed 0 bases, J shed 11 bases, and the junction held 5 bases outside the gene matches. This CDR3 has 13 residues. Germline V lookup: CDR1 LGHDT, CDR2 YNNKEL (reference sequence).

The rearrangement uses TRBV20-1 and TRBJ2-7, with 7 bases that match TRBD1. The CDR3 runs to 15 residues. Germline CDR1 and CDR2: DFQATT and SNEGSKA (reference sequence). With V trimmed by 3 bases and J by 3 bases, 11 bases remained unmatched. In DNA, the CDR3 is TGCAGTGCTAGGGGGCCCCAGGGGGACCACTACGAGCAGTACTTC. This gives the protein CSARGPQGDHYEQYF.

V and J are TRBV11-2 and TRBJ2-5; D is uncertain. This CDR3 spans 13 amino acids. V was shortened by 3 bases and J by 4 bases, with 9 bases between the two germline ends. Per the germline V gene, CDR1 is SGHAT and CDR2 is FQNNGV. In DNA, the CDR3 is TGTGCCAGCAGCTTTGGGCACGGAGAGACCCAGTACTTC. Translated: CASSFGHGETQYF.

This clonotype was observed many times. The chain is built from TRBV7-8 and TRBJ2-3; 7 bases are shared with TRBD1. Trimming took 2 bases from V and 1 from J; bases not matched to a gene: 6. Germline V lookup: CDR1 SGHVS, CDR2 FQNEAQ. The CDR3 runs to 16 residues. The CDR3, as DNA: TGTGCCAGCAGCTTAAGGGACAGCCTCCGCACAGATACGCAGTATTTT. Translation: CASSLRDSLRTDTQYF.

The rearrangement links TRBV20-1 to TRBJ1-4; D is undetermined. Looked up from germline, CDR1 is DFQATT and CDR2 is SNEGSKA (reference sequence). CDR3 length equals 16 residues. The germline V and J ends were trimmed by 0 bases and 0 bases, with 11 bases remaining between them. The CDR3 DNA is TGCAGTGCTAGAGAGTCCCGGGGAACAACTAATGAAAAACTGTTTTTT. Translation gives CSARESRGTTNEKLFF.

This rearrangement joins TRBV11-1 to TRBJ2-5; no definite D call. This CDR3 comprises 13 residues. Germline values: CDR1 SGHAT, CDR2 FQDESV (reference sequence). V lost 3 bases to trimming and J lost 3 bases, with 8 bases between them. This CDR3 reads CASSFGPEETQYF. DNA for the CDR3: TGTGCCAGCAGCTTCGGACCAGAAGAGACCCAGTACTTC.

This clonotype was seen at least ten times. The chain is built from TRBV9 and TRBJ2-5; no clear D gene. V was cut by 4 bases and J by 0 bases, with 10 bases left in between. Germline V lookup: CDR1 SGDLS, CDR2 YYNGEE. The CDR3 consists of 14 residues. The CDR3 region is CASSTAVDQETQYF. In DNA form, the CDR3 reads TGTGCCAGCAGCACAGCAGTGGACCAAGAGACCCAGTACTTC.

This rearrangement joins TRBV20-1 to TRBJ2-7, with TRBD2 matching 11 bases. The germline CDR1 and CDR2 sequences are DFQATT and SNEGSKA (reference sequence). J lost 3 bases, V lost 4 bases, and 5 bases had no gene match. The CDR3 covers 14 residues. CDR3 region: CSATLAGGSYEQYF. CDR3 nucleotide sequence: TGCAGTGCTACCCTAGCGGGAGGAAGCTACGAGCAGTACTTC.